Below, 10 T cell receptor beta chains from the same sample are listed, as sequenced in a study of shared clonotypes between healthy human individuals (dated by TCRdb to 2020 to 2021). The library was produced with the immunoSEQ multiplex PCR assay. Here the immuneACCESS table is served through TCRdb, limited to in-frame sequences with V and J called. Missing clones are a known gap in these copies; in checked studies unresolved V genes cover under half, and the rest lacks a known reason. Counted in this sample were around 2.1 million clones; around 95% of them appeared once. The ten largest clonotypes hold approximately 0.13% of the sample. The specimen sequenced was naive CD4+ T cells sorted from blood. The cell subset or site tag for this specimen amounts to: CD45RA+ positively selected. The receptors derive from a man between 18 and 29 years old in good health.

V is TRBV5-4 and J is TRBJ1-2; 9 bases map to TRBD1. Germline-derived CDR1 and CDR2 are SGHNT and YYREEE (reference sequence). CDR3 length: 14 residues. J lost 4 bases, V lost 3 bases, and 4 bases had no gene match. The CDR3 region is CASSSGQGIYGYTF. The DNA for the CDR3 is TGTGCCAGCAGCTCAGGACAGGGGATCTATGGCTACACCTTC.

V and J are TRBV7-9 and TRBJ1-2; D is unresolved. Trimming left V 7 bases short and J 12 bases short, with 24 bases between. The CDR3 runs to 14 residues. The germline CDR1 and CDR2 sequences are SEHNR and FQNEAQ (reference sequence). The CDR3 protein is CASTTLGSAGYNTF. For the CDR3, the DNA is TGTGCCAGCACCACCCTGGGGAGTGCGGGATATAACACCTTC. The full variable domain, completed using reference TRBV7-9 and TRBJ1-2, is DTGVSQNPRHKITKRGQNVTFRCDPISEHNRLYWYRQTLGQGPEFLTYFQNEAQLEKSRLLSDRFSAERPKGSFSTLEIQRTEQGDSAMYLCASTTLGSAGYNTFGSGTRLTVV.

The rearrangement joins TRBV2 to TRBJ2-7; 8 positions agree with TRBD2. Germline CDR1 reads SNHLY; CDR2 reads FYNNEI. The CDR3 length is 13 residues. V shed 8 bases and J 0 bases; nucleotides not matched to a gene: 3. The CDR3 nucleotides are TGTGCCAGCGTTGGGACTAGCTCCTACGAGCAGTACTTC. This encodes CASVGTSSYEQYF. Variable domain in full (rest from reference TRBV2 and TRBJ2-7): EPEVTQTPSHQVTQMGQEVILRCVPISNHLYFYWYRQILGQKVEFLVSFYNNEISEKSEIFDDQFSVERPDGSNFTLKIRSTKLEDSAMYFCASVGTSSYEQYFGPGTRLTVT.

This clone was observed a few times. The chain couples TRBV6-6 to TRBJ1-1, with D unclear. This CDR3 comprises 14 residues. The V and J ends lost 0 bases and 1 base respectively, with 6 bases between them. Germline-derived CDR1 and CDR2 are MNHNY and SVGAGI (reference sequence). Here the CDR3 DNA reads TGTGCCAGCAGTTACTCGAACGGGAACACTGAAGCTTTCTTT. As protein: CASSYSNGNTEAFF.

The rearrangement joins TRBV7-2 to TRBJ2-1; 7 bases are a match to TRBD1. This CDR3 contains 15 residues. Germline CDR1 reads SGHTA; CDR2 reads FQGNSA. With 3 bases clipped from V and 4 bases from J, the junction kept 6 bases outside the gene matches. The CDR3 region is CASSFEGQSYNEQFF. The CDR3 region has the DNA TGTGCCAGCAGCTTCGAGGGACAGTCTTACAATGAGCAGTTCTTC.

Worth noting for this clone: In the same sample, other DNA sequences code for this CDR3. The rearrangement joins TRBV27 to TRBJ2-7; D perhaps matches TRBD2 (6 bases). The CDR3 is 14 residues long. Per the germline V gene, CDR1 is MNHEY and CDR2 is SMNVEV (reference sequence). Trimming shortened V by 3 bases and J by 2 bases, and 11 bases separated the two germline ends. The CDR3 DNA follows: TGTGCCAGCAGTTTTGGAGGGGCCCCCTACGAGCAGTACTTC. Protein: CASSFGGAPYEQYF.

V usage is TRBV6-5 and J usage is TRBJ1-4, with D perhaps TRBD1 (5 bases). There are 14 residues in the CDR3. V lost 0 bases and J lost 12, with 14 bases in between. The germline gives CDR1 MNHEY, CDR2 SVGAGI. Here the CDR3 reads CASSYSPGGTELFF. The CDR3 bases are TGTGCCAGCAGTTACTCCCCCGGGGGAACCGAACTGTTTTTT.

The V gene is TRBV18, the J gene TRBJ2-7; 7 nucleotides line up with TRBD1. J lost 3 bases, V lost 4 bases, and 6 bases had no gene match. The CDR3 totals 14 residues. Per the germline V gene, CDR1 is KGHSH and CDR2 is LQKENI. DNA for the CDR3: TGTGCCAGCTCACGGTCAGGGGGAGTCTACGAGCAGTACTTC. Residues: CASSRSGGVYEQYF.

The chain links TRBV19 to TRBJ1-4; D is uncertain. Trimming cost V 6 bases and J 8 bases, with 10 bases left between them. The CDR3 sequence is 12 residues long. Germline V lookup: CDR1 LNHDA, CDR2 SQIVND (reference sequence). This chain's CDR3 is CASSPLREKLFF. The CDR3 bases are TGTGCCAGTAGCCCACTCAGGGAAAAACTGTTTTTT.

The chain joins TRBV6-5 to TRBJ2-1; D not resolved. The V and J ends lost 7 bases and 7 bases respectively, with 11 bases between them. This CDR3 is 12 amino acids long. CDR1 and CDR2 (germline): MNHEY, SVGAGI. Here the CDR3 DNA reads TGTGCCAGCACCTCTCCCGGGAATGAGCAGTTCTTC. Translated, it gives CASTSPGNEQFF.